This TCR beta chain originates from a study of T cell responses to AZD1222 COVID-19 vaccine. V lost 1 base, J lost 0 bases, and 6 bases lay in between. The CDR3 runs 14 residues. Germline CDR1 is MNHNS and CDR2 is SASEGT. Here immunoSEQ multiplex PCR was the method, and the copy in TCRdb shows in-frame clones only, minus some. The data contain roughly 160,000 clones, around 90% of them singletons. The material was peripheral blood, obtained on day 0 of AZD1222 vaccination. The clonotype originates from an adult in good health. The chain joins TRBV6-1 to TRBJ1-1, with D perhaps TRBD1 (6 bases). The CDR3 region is CASSEGTVNTEAFF. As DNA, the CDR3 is TGTGCCAGCAGTGAAGGGACAGTGAACACTGAAGCTTTCTTT.